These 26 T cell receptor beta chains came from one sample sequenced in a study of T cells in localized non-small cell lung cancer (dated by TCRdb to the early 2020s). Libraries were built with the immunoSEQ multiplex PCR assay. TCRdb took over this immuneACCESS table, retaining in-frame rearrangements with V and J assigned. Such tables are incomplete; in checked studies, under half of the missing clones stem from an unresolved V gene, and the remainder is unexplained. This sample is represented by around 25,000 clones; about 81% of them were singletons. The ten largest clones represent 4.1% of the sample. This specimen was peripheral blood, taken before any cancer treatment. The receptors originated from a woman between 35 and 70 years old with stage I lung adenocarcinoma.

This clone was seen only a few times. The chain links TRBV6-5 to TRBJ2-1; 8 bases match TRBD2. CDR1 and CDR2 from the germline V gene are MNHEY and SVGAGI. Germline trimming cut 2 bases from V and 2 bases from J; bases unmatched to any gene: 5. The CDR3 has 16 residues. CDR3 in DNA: TGTGCCAGCAGTTACACTAGCGGAGGTACCTACAATGAGCAGTTCTTC. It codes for CASSYTSGGTYNEQFF.

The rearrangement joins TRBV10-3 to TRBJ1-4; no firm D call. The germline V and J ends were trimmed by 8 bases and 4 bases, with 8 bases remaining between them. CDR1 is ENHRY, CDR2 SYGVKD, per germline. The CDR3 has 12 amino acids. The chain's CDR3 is CAIASYNEKLFF. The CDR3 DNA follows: TGTGCCATCGCCAGCTATAATGAAAAACTGTTTTTT.

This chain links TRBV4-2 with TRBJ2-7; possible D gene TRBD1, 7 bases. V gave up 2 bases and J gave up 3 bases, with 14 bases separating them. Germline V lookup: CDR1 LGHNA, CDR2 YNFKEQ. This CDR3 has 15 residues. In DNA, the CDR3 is TGTGCCAGCAGCCAAAGCCGACAGGGAGGCTACGAGCAGTACTTC. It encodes CASSQSRQGGYEQYF.

CDR3 loop: CASSGGNTEAFF. CDR3 DNA sequence: TGTGCCAGCAGCGGCGGGAACACTGAAGCTTTCTTT. J is TRBJ1-1 and V is TRBV5-6; D not resolved. Germline CDR1 is SGHDT and CDR2 is YYEEEE. This CDR3 comprises 12 residues. V was pared by 4 bases and J by 1 base, with 5 bases between.

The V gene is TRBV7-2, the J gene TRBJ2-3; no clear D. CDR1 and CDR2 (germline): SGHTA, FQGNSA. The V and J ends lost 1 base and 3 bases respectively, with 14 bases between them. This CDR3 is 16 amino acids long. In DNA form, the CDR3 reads TGTGCCAGCAGCTTAGGGGCCCAACGGATTACAGATACGCAGTATTTT. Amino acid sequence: CASSLGAQRITDTQYF. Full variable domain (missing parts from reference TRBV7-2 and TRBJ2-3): GAGVSQSPSNKVTEKGKDVELRCDPISGHTALYWYRQSLGQGLEFLIYFQGNSAPDKSGLPSDRFSAERTGGSVSTLTIQRTQQEDSAVYLCASSLGAQRITDTQYFGPGTRLTVL.

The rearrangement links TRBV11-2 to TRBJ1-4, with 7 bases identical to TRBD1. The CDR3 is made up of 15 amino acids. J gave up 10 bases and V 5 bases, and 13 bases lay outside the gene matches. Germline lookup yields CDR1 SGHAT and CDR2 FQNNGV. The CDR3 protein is CASSRSTGTFGKLFF. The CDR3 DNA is TGTGCCAGCAGCCGATCGACAGGGACTTTTGGAAAACTGTTTTTT.

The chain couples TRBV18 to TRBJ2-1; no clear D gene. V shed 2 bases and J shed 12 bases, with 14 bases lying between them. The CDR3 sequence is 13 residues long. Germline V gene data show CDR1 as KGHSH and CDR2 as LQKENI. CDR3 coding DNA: TGTGCCAGCTCACCAATTGAGGAAGGCGGGCAGTTCTTC. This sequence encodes CASSPIEEGGQFF.

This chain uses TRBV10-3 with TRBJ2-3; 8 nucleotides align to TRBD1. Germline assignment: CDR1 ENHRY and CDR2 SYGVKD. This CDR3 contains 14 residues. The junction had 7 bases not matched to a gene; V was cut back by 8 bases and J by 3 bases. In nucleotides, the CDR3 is TGTGCCATCCAGGGGGCGCAGGGGACAGATACGCAGTATTTT. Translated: CAIQGAQGTDTQYF.

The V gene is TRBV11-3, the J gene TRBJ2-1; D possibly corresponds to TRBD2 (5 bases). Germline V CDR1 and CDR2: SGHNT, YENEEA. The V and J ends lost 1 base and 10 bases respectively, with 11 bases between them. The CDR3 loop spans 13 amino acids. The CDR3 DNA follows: TGTGCCAGCAGCTTAGGGGCCCCGGGGGAGCAGTTCTTC. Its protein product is CASSLGAPGEQFF.

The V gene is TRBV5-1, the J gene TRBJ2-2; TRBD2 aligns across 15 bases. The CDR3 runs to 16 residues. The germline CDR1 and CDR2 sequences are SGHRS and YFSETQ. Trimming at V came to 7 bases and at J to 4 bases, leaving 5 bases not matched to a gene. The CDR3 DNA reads TGCGCCAGCTCGGGACTAGCGGGGGGCCCCACCGGGGAGCTGTTTTTT. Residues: CASSGLAGGPTGELFF.

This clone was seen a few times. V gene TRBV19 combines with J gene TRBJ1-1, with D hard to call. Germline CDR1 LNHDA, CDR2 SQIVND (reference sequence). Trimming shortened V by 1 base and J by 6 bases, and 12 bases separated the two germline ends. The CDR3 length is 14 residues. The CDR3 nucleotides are TGTGCCAGTAGTATAGGTCGACGGTCGGCTGAAGCTTTCTTT. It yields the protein CASSIGRRSAEAFF.

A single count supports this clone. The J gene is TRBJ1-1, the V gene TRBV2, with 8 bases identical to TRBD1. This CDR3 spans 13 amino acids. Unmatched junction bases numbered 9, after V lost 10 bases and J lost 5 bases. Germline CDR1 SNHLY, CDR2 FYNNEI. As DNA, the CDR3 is TGTGCCACCCTGGACAGGGTTGGGACTGAAGCTTTCTTT. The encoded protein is CATLDRVGTEAFF.

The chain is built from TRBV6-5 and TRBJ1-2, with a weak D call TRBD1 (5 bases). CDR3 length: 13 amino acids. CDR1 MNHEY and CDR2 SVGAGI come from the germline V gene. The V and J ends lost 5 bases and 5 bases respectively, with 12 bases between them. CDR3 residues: CASSAQALYGYTF. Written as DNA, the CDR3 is TGTGCCAGCAGTGCACAGGCCCTTTATGGCTACACCTTC.

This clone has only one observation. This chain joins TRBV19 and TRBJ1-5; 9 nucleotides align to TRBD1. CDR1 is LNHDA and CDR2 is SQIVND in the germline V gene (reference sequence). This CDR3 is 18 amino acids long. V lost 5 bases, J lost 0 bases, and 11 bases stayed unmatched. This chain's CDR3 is CASSGFRDRDHSNQPQHF. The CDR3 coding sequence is TGTGCCAGTAGTGGATTCCGGGACAGGGACCATAGCAATCAGCCCCAGCATTTT.

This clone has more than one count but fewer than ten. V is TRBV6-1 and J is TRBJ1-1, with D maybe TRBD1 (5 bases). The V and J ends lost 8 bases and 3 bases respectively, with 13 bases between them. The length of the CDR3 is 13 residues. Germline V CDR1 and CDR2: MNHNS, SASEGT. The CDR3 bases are TGTGCCAGCGTCGCAGGGATGGACACTGAAGCTTTCTTT. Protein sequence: CASVAGMDTEAFF.

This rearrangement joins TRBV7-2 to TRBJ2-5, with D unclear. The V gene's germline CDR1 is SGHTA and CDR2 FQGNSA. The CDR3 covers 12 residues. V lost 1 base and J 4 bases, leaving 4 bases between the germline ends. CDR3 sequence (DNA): TGTGCCAGCAGCTTAGGGCGAGAGACCCAGTACTTC. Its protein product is CASSLGRETQYF.

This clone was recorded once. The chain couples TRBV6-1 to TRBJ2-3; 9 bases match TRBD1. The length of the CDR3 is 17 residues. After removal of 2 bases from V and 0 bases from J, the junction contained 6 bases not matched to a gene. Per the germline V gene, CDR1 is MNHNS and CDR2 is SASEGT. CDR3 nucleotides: TGTGCCAGCAGTGAACGAGGGACAGGGATTAGCACAGATACGCAGTATTTT. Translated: CASSERGTGISTDTQYF.

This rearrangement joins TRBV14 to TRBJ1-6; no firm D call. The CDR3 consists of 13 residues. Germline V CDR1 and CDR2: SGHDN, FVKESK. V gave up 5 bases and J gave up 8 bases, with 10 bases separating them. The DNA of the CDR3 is TGTGCCAGCAGCTCACAGCATTATTCACCCCTCCACTTT. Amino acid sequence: CASSSQHYSPLHF. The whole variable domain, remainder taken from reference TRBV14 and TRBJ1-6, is EAGVTQFPSHSVIEKGQTVTLRCDPISGHDNLYWYRRVMGKEIKFLLHFVKESKQDESGMPNNRFLAERTGGTYSTLKVQPAELEDSGVYFCASSSQHYSPLHFGNGTRLTVT.

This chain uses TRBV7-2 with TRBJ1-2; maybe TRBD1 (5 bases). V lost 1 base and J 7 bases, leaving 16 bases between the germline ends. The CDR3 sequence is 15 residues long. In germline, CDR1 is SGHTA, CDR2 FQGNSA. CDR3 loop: CASSLGTGLRGGYTF. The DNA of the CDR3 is TGTGCCAGCAGCTTAGGTACCGGACTTAGGGGTGGCTACACCTTC. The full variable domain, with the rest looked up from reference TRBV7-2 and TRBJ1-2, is GAGVSQSPSNKVTEKGKDVELRCDPISGHTALYWYRQSLGQGLEFLIYFQGNSAPDKSGLPSDRFSAERTGGSVSTLTIQRTQQEDSAVYLCASSLGTGLRGGYTFGSGTRLTVV.

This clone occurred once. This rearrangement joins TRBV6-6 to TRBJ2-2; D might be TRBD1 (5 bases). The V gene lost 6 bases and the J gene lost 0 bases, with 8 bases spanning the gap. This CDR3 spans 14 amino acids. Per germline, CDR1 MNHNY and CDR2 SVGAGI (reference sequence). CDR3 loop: CASRDNPNTGELFF. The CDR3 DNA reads TGTGCCAGCAGGGACAATCCGAACACCGGGGAGCTGTTTTTT.

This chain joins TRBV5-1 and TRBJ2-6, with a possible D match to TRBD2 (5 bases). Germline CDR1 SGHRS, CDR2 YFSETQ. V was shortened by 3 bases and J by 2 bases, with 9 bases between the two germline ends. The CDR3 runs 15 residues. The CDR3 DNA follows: TGCGCCAGCAGCTCGAGGGTTACTGGGGCCAACGTCCTGACTTTC. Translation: CASSSRVTGANVLTF.

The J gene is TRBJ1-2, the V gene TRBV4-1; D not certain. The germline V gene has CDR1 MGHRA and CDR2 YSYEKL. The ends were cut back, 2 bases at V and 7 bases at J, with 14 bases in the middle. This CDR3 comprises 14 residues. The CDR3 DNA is TGCGCCAGCAGCCAAACGCCGGCCCCTGCTGGCTACACCTTC. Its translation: CASSQTPAPAGYTF.

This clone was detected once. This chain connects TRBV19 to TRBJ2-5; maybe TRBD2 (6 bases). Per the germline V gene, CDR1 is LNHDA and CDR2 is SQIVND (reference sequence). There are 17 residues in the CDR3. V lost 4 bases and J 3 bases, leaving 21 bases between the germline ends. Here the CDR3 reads CASSTPGGDRFEETQYF. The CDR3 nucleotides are TGTGCCAGTAGTACCCCCGGAGGGGATAGATTTGAAGAGACCCAGTACTTC.

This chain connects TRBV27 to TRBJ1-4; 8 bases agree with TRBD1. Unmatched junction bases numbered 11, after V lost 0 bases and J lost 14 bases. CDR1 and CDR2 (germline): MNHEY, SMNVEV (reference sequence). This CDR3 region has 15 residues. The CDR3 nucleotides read TGTGCCAGCAGTTTATCGGGCAGGGGGCGACTGAAGCTGTTTTTT. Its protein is CASSLSGRGRLKLFF.

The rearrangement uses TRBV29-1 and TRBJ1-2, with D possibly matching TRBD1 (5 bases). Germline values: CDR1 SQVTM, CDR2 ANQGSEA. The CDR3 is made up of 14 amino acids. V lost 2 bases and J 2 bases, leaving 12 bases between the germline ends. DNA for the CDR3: TGCAGCGTTGAAAACGTGGGGCGGAACTATGGCTACACCTTC. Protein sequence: CSVENVGRNYGYTF.

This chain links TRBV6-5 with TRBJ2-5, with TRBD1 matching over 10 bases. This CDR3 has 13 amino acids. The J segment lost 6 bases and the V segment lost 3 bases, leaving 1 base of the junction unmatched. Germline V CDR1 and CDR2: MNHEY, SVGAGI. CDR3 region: CASSYDRGQTQYF. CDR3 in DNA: TGTGCCAGCAGTTATGACAGGGGGCAGACCCAGTACTTC.